This TCR beta chain was documented in a study of T cells in Graves' hyperthyroidism and ophthalmopathy (dated by TCRdb to between 2018 and 2020). In terms of the full investigation: Peripheral blood was collected at initial diagnosis, before any treatment. A discovery cohort of about a hundred patients, approximately 45 with Graves' ophthalmopathy and 57 with stable Graves' hyperthyroidism, was used to find distinguishing TCR V-J signatures. In addition, the study compared T-cell repertoires in thyroid tissue and in blood from several Graves' hyperthyroidism patients. Following sampling, methimazole starting at 30 mg daily was given to hyperthyroidism patients, and high-dose intravenous methylprednisolone was given to ophthalmopathy patients. The paper describes TCR Vbeta CDR3 sequencing of around 140 peripheral blood samples, made up of approximately 40 ophthalmopathy patients, 70 to 75 hyperthyroidism patients and roughly 17 progressor patients. An independent validation cohort of about 19 hyperthyroidism patients and more than 15 patients who later progressed to ophthalmopathy tested prospective prediction of ophthalmopathy. For training and testing, the approximately 97 patients in the discovery cohort were randomly divided in a 7:3 ratio.

The TCR beta CDR3 regions were amplified from the RNA transcripts. For the first round of RT-PCR on the TCR CDR3, the HTBI primer set was used together with the Qiagen OneStep RT-PCR kit. Libraries were constructed in a second round of multiplex PCR, after which size selection and purification were carried out. Paired-end sequencing of the libraries was performed with 100 bp reads on an Illumina HiSeq2000. Per the source publication's procedure: SOAPnuke was used to process the raw data, with reads discarded if the reads contained adapters or uncalled bases, had a mean Phred below 15, or lacked an exact constant-primer or identifier match. COPE v1.2.5 was used to merge high-quality paired reads, and clonotypes were defined as unique nucleotide sequences. MiTCR v1.1 was used to align clonotypes to the IMGT TRBV, TRBD and TRBJ reference segments. The analysis included only V-J combinations with a frequency above 0.0001, which together covered 99% to 99.2% of the repertoires. A TCS score was defined as the ratio of F50 (clonal expansion) to E x V (chaos), with BLOSUM62-based TCRdist applied between CDR3 peptides within each V-J. Welch's t-statistics and random forest reduced fewer than 600 V-J features to 10 to 15, which were used in a naive Bayes classifier (R e1071). TCRdb reanalyzed the raw reads on its own, using fastp at Q25 for trimming and MiXCR for clone calling, and kept in-frame beta chains. Entries that share a CDR3 protein sequence are merged under the most common genes and DNA. The V and J calls come from TCRdb's annotation, not from the publication. The sample yields about 320,000 distinct CDR3 sequences; around 17% were counted once. Approximately 33% of the sample is in the top ten clones.

This clonotype has only a few counts. Its antigen target is currently unknown. Qualities for individual bases were not recorded, and no much larger clone is one base off. Stable Graves' hyperthyroidism was defined as the absence of progression to ophthalmopathy over 18 months of follow-up. Hyperthyroidism patients were aged 18 to 65 years and newly diagnosed, with disease duration of less than 2 months. Exclusion was applied to patients with uncontrolled infections, other autoimmune diseases, pregnancy or lactation. Diagnoses were based on clinical symptoms, serum thyroxine and TRAb, thyroid ultrasound and orbital computed tomography. Ficoll-Paque density gradient centrifugation was used to isolate PBMCs from about 10 ml of fresh peripheral blood. Trizol reagent was used to extract total RNA, and RNA quality was then checked on an Agilent 2100 Bioanalyzer. The CDR3 runs 14 amino acids, cysteine and phenylalanine included. Left in the record is the CDR3 DNA by itself, 42 bases read in frame from the first base. In the germline V gene (reference sequence), CDR1 corresponds to DFQATT and CDR2 to SNEGSKA. The germline V and J ends show losses of 0 bases and 9 bases respectively, and no gene match explains 8 bases of the junction.

The full study reports these points: Most expanded thyroid clonotypes (frequency above 0.001) were also detected in blood, a finding suggesting that blood repertoires may reflect thyroid immune responses. Ophthalmopathy was separated from stable hyperthyroidism by a 13 V-J signature model, with around 90% sensitivity and roughly 81% specificity obtained in cross-validation and 80%/75% obtained in testing. In validation, progression to ophthalmopathy was predicted by the model with more than 65% sensitivity and 72% to 85% specificity, a median of 6.5 months before onset. Sample size was not statistically predetermined, and investigators were not blinded to group allocation.

This chain joins TRBV20-1 to TRBJ2-1, with 7 bases in between that match TRBD2. The source of this sequence is a man in his thirties or forties with Graves' hyperthyroidism. Sequencing input: blood. Here the CDR3 is given as CSARDRTRGIEQFF. The sequenced DNA: TGCAGTGCTAGAGATCGGACTAGAGGAATTGAGCAGTTCTTC.